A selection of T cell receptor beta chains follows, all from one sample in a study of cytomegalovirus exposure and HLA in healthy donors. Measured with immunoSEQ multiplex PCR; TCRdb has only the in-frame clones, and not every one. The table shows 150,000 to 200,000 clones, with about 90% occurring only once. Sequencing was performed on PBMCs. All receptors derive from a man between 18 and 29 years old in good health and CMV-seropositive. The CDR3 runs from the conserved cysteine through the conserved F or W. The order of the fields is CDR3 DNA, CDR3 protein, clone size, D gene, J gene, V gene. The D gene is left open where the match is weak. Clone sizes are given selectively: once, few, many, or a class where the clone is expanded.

CDR3 DNA: TGCAGCGGCTCCGGGGGGGAGGACTCCGACACAGATACGCAGTATTTT
CDR3 protein: CSGSGGEDSDTDTQYF
clone size: -
D gene: TRBD2
J gene: TRBJ2-3
V gene: TRBV29-1

CDR3 DNA: TGTGCCAGCAGCCATGAGCTAGATACGCAGTATTTT
CDR3 protein: CASSHELDTQYF
clone size: -
D gene: -
J gene: TRBJ2-3
V gene: TRBV11-2

CDR3 DNA: TGTGCCAGCAGTCCTCTGTTCTCTGGGGCCAACGTCCTGACTTTC
CDR3 protein: CASSPLFSGANVLTF
clone size: -
D gene: -
J gene: TRBJ2-6
V gene: TRBV28

CDR3 DNA: TGCGCCAGCAGCATGGGACTAGCGGAAGAGACCCAGTACTTC
CDR3 protein: CASSMGLAEETQYF
clone size: -
D gene: TRBD2
J gene: TRBJ2-5
V gene: TRBV5-1

CDR3 DNA: TGCGCCAGCAGCGCCAGGCCGGGGGGCACTGAAGCTTTCTTT
CDR3 protein: CASSARPGGTEAFF
clone size: -
D gene: -
J gene: TRBJ1-1
V gene: TRBV5-1

CDR3 DNA: TGTGCCAGCAGCCCATCAAGGGGACTAGCGGGAAGAGCAGATACGCAGTATTTT
CDR3 protein: CASSPSRGLAGRADTQYF
clone size: once
D gene: TRBD2
J gene: TRBJ2-3
V gene: TRBV7-9

CDR3 DNA: TGTGCCAGCCTTGAGGAATTATCAGATACGCAGTATTTT
CDR3 protein: CASLEELSDTQYF
clone size: -
D gene: -
J gene: TRBJ2-3
V gene: TRBV2

CDR3 DNA: TGTGCCAGCTCACCACAGGACAGCTCTGGGGCCAACGTCCTGACTTTC
CDR3 protein: CASSPQDSSGANVLTF
clone size: -
D gene: -
J gene: TRBJ2-6
V gene: TRBV18

CDR3 DNA: TGTGCCAGCAGTTGGGCAGGGCCCTTGGAGCAGTTCTTC
CDR3 protein: CASSWAGPLEQFF
clone size: -
D gene: -
J gene: TRBJ2-1
V gene: TRBV28

CDR3 DNA: TGTGCCAGCAACTATTACAATGAGCAGTTCTTC
CDR3 protein: CASNYYNEQFF
clone size: -
D gene: -
J gene: TRBJ2-1
V gene: TRBV2

CDR3 DNA: TGTGCCATCAGGGGGGACAGGGACACCTACGAGCAGTACTTC
CDR3 protein: CAIRGDRDTYEQYF
clone size: -
D gene: TRBD1
J gene: TRBJ2-7
V gene: TRBV10-3

CDR3 DNA: TGTGCCATCAGTGGGGGTCCACAGGGATACAATGAGCAGTTCTTC
CDR3 protein: CAISGGPQGYNEQFF
clone size: -
D gene: -
J gene: TRBJ2-1
V gene: TRBV10-3

CDR3 DNA: TGTGCCAGCAGACTGCTAGCGGGAGGGGTATACGAGCAGTACTTC
CDR3 protein: CASRLLAGGVYEQYF
clone size: -
D gene: TRBD2
J gene: TRBJ2-7
V gene: TRBV27

CDR3 DNA: TGTGCCAGCTATTCCTGGGGGGATAACTATGGCTACACCTTC
CDR3 protein: CASYSWGDNYGYTF
clone size: few
D gene: -
J gene: TRBJ1-2
V gene: TRBV6-5

CDR3 DNA: TGTGCCAGCAAGTTAGAACTAACTTCCTACAATGAGCAGTTCTTC
CDR3 protein: CASKLELTSYNEQFF
clone size: -
D gene: -
J gene: TRBJ2-1
V gene: TRBV6-1

CDR3 DNA: TGTGCCAGCAGTGAAGACTATCAGGGTGAGCAGTTCTTC
CDR3 protein: CASSEDYQGEQFF
clone size: few
D gene: -
J gene: TRBJ2-1
V gene: TRBV6-1

CDR3 DNA: TGTGCCAGCAGCCGCATTAAGGAGGAGCAGTTCTTC
CDR3 protein: CASSRIKEEQFF
clone size: -
D gene: -
J gene: TRBJ2-1
V gene: TRBV11-3

CDR3 DNA: TGTGCCTGGAGCCCGGGGTTTGAAGGTCAGCCCCAGCATTTT
CDR3 protein: CAWSPGFEGQPQHF
clone size: -
D gene: -
J gene: TRBJ1-5
V gene: TRBV30

CDR3 DNA: TGTGCCAGCCACCGGACAGGTGACACCATATATTTT
CDR3 protein: CASHRTGDTIYF
clone size: -
D gene: TRBD1
J gene: TRBJ1-3
V gene: TRBV18

CDR3 DNA: TGTGCCAGTAGTATAGACCCGGGACAGGGCACAGATACGCAGTATTTT
CDR3 protein: CASSIDPGQGTDTQYF
clone size: -
D gene: TRBD1
J gene: TRBJ2-3
V gene: TRBV19

CDR3 DNA: TGTGCCAGTACCCGAGGGGGGACAGGGGGCGGCGGGAGGGCCACCGGGGAGCTGTTTTTT
CDR3 protein: CASTRGGTGGGGRATGELFF
clone size: -
D gene: TRBD1
J gene: TRBJ2-2
V gene: TRBV19

CDR3 DNA: TGTGCCAGCAGCTTGAGGGGACCCATAGCGGGGGGGAGGACCCAGTACTTC
CDR3 protein: CASSLRGPIAGGRTQYF
clone size: -
D gene: TRBD2
J gene: TRBJ2-5
V gene: TRBV5-4

CDR3 DNA: TGCGCCAGCAGCTTGGCACTAGCGGGAGAGTTTGAGCAGTTCTTC
CDR3 protein: CASSLALAGEFEQFF
clone size: once
D gene: TRBD2
J gene: TRBJ2-1
V gene: TRBV5-1

CDR3 DNA: TGTGCCAGCTCACCTTTAGACTTAGCGGGAAACTCCTACGAGCAGTACTTC
CDR3 protein: CASSPLDLAGNSYEQYF
clone size: -
D gene: TRBD2
J gene: TRBJ2-7
V gene: TRBV18

CDR3 DNA: TGTGCCTGGAGAGGACAGGGAGGAAAACTGTTTTTT
CDR3 protein: CAWRGQGGKLFF
clone size: few
D gene: TRBD1
J gene: TRBJ1-4
V gene: TRBV30

CDR3 DNA: TGCAGCGGCGGACTAGCTCAGGACACTGAAGCTTTCTTT
CDR3 protein: CSGGLAQDTEAFF
clone size: -
D gene: -
J gene: TRBJ1-1
V gene: TRBV29-1